This TCR beta chain is drawn from a study of blood T cell repertoires in COVID-19. Study-level information: Nucleic acid was either cDNA or gDNA, and it came from T cells, B-cell-depleted T cells, or PBMCs.

Germline V gene lookup returns CDR1 SGDLS and CDR2 YYNGEE. CDR3 size: 16 residues. Trimming took 3 bases from V and 6 from J; bases not matched to a gene: 9. In the study's own analysis: Researchers report that nucleated cell counts were estimated from reference gene primer amplification. Method: immunoSEQ multiplex PCR; TCRdb's copy keeps in-frame clones and lacks some. That table is the source of V, J and clone size, and D and trimming were worked out from the DNA. There are some 400,000 clones in the sample; about 90% occur only once, and 6.5% to 8% lies in the top ten. Sequences were obtained from peripheral blood. This TCR derives from a young man with active or convalescent COVID-19. The chain joins TRBV9 to TRBJ2-2, with 9 bases matching TRBD1. CDR3 residues: CASSATGQGIAGELFF. Written as DNA, the CDR3 is TGTGCCAGCAGCGCAACCGGACAGGGGATAGCCGGGGAGCTGTTTTTT. The whole variable domain, remainder taken from reference TRBV9 and TRBJ2-2, is DSGVTQTPKHLITATGQRVTLRCSPRSGDLSVYWYQQSLDQGLQFLIQYYNGEERAKGNILERFSAQQFPDLHSELNLSSLELGDSALYFCASSATGQGIAGELFFGEGSRLTVL.